These T cell receptor beta chains were read from a single sample in a study of shared T cell receptors in the human thymus. Produced via immunoSEQ multiplex PCR; TCRdb's table is partial and in-frame only. The repertoire holds hundreds of thousands of clones, with around 87% as singletons. Separately, the same data were catalogued under a study of human thymus T cells.

Input material: thymocytes. The receptors stem from a boy younger than two with a congenital heart defect. The CDR3 runs from the conserved cysteine through the conserved F or W. Clone size, where shown, is once, few, many, or a class for clones that have expanded.

V	size	J	CDR3
TRBV27	.	TRBJ2-7	CASSLRDRYYEQYF
TRBV30	.	TRBJ2-1	CAWSVKFPREGLNEQFF
TRBV6-1	.	TRBJ2-3	CASSEVPVGGDNTDTQYF
TRBV11-2	.	TRBJ1-5	CASSLVRGHVGNQPQHF
TRBV28	.	TRBJ1-1	CASSLYWLVNTEAFF
TRBV4-3	.	TRBJ2-2	CASSQPQGGGELFF
TRBV29-1	.	TRBJ2-1	CSGWGTSGYNEQFF
TRBV13	once	TRBJ2-7	CASSFSSTSGSVYLSYEQYF
TRBV6-4	.	TRBJ1-1	CASRSEGGDTEAFF
TRBV7-9	.	TRBJ1-1	CASSSSTEAFF
TRBV29-1	.	TRBJ1-5	CSAKGGSNQPQHF
TRBV25-1	.	TRBJ1-4	CASSVGGPNEKLFF
TRBV18	.	TRBJ2-7	CASSPPQNPYEQYF
TRBV5-4	.	TRBJ2-7	CASSSSAGTNSYEQYF
TRBV6-5	.	TRBJ1-4	CASGGVQKLFF
TRBV19	.	TRBJ2-3	CASSIAVPGTQYF
TRBV11-2	once	TRBJ1-3	CASSSLAGAYGTHSPIIYF
TRBV6-6	.	TRBJ2-7	CASSYLRAGEHYEQYF
TRBV27	.	TRBJ2-3	CASSFLGTGLTDTQYF
TRBV6-6	.	TRBJ1-5	CASSRDRESNQPQHF
TRBV28	.	TRBJ1-2	CASSSPRASNYGYTF
TRBV15	.	TRBJ2-7	CATSRRQVGNEQYF
TRBV5-1	.	TRBJ2-1	CASSTGGNEQFF
TRBV15	.	TRBJ1-4	CATSRVDWQGNEKLFF
TRBV29-1	.	TRBJ2-5	CSVANLPAGQGKTQYF
TRBV7-9	.	TRBJ2-2	CASSSSGGASGELFF
TRBV29-1	.	TRBJ1-5	CSVGTGGDQPQHF
TRBV18	.	TRBJ1-2	CASSPRGSEPYGYTF